Shown below are 20 T cell receptor beta chains from a single sample sequenced in a study of shared clonotypes between healthy human individuals. The table came from immunoSEQ multiplex PCR; TCRdb's copy has only in-frame clones and leaves some out. The data hold about 2.5 million clones, with around 90% observed a single time. The sample comprised naive CD4+ T cells from PBMCs. Subset defined: CD45RA+ positively selected. The receptor set was obtained from a man aged 18 to 29 in good health. Some clones in this sample may be carry-over from other donors' samples.

The gene calls are TRBV7-6 and TRBJ2-3; 13 bases match TRBD2. Looked up from germline, CDR1 is SGHVS and CDR2 is FNYEAQ. This CDR3 has 18 residues. The ends lost 5 bases at V and 4 bases at J; junction bases unmatched: 12. CDR3 sequence (DNA): TGTGCCAGCAGCCCAACTGAAACTAGCGGGAGGGCCTCAGATACGCAGTATTTT. It specifies CASSPTETSGRASDTQYF.

This clone was seen a handful of times. The V gene is TRBV6-1, the J gene TRBJ2-2, with 9 nucleotides matching TRBD1. The CDR3 runs to 17 residues. The trim removed 4 bases at V and 5 bases at J, leaving 11 bases unmatched. Germline assignment: CDR1 MNHNS and CDR2 SASEGT. CDR3 nucleotide sequence: TGTGCCAGCAGTGTACGGACCGGACAGGGGAGGACCGGGGAGCTGTTTTTT. Protein sequence: CASSVRTGQGRTGELFF.

The rearrangement joins TRBV11-2 to TRBJ2-7; 12 bases line up with TRBD2. Per the germline V gene, CDR1 is SGHAT and CDR2 is FQNNGV. Losses at the gene ends were 1 base for V and 6 bases for J; bases not matched to a gene: 4. This CDR3 has 15 residues. In DNA, the CDR3 is TGTGCCAGCAGCTTAGTTCTAGCGGGAGGGCCCGAGCAGTACTTC. It specifies CASSLVLAGGPEQYF.

This clone appeared once. This chain connects TRBV10-3 to TRBJ2-3; 8 positions agree with TRBD2. J lost 4 bases, V lost 8 bases, and 8 bases had no gene match. This CDR3 is 14 amino acids long. CDR1 is ENHRY, CDR2 SYGVKD, per germline. In DNA form, the CDR3 reads TGTGCCATCCGGGAGAGCGGGAGTTCAGATACGCAGTATTTT. Encoded protein: CAIRESGSSDTQYF.

The sample holds one count of this clone. J is TRBJ1-4 and V is TRBV5-1; D possibly corresponds to TRBD1 (5 bases). CDR1 and CDR2 (germline): SGHRS, YFSETQ. The CDR3 has 15 residues. V shed 4 bases and J shed 8 bases, with 18 bases lying between them. CDR3 sequence: CASSPGPGIEEKLFF. The CDR3 bases are TGCGCCAGCAGCCCGGGGCCGGGGATTGAGGAAAAACTGTTTTTT. Variable domain in full (rest from reference TRBV5-1 and TRBJ1-4): KAGVTQTPRYLIKTRGQQVTLSCSPISGHRSVSWYQQTPGQGLQFLFEYFSETQRNKGNFPGRFSGRQFSNSRSEMNVSTLELGDSALYLCASSPGPGIEEKLFFGSGTQLSVL.

The gene calls are TRBV28 and TRBJ1-5; unclear D gene. The V gene's germline CDR1 is MDHEN and CDR2 SYDVKM. Trimming stripped 2 bases from V and 2 bases from J, with 13 bases between. CDR3 length: 16 residues. CDR3: CASSLTGKRGNQPQHF. The DNA of the CDR3 is TGTGCCAGCAGTTTAACCGGGAAGAGAGGCAATCAGCCCCAGCATTTT.

This chain joins TRBV27 and TRBJ2-1; 11 bases fit TRBD2. This CDR3 contains 16 residues. J gave up 5 bases and V 3 bases, and 6 bases lay outside the gene matches. Germline CDR1 MNHEY, CDR2 SMNVEV (reference sequence). For the CDR3, the DNA is TGTGCCAGCAGTTTGAGGCTAGCGGGAGGCCACAATGAGCAGTTCTTC. Translated, it gives CASSLRLAGGHNEQFF.

Of note for this clone: The same CDR3 also results from other DNA sequences found in this sample. The chain couples TRBV2 to TRBJ2-5; maybe TRBD1 (6 bases). Germline V gives CDR1 SNHLY, CDR2 FYNNEI. The CDR3 extends over 13 amino acids. V was trimmed by 4 bases and J by 5 bases, leaving 11 bases between them. CDR3 sequence (DNA): TGTGCCAGCAGTGGTACAGGGCAGGAGACCCAGTACTTC. Translated, it gives CASSGTGQETQYF.

The chain links TRBV18 to TRBJ2-5; D unclear. Per germline, CDR1 KGHSH and CDR2 LQKENI. V lost 4 bases, J lost 1 base, and 7 bases lay in between. The CDR3 has 13 residues. The CDR3 loop reads CASSLGFQETQYF. The DNA for the CDR3 is TGTGCCAGCTCACTGGGGTTCCAAGAGACCCAGTACTTC.

The rearrangement links TRBV30 to TRBJ2-5; D gene ambiguous. In germline, CDR1 is GTSNPN, CDR2 SVGIG (reference sequence). This CDR3 has 12 residues. V was clipped by 4 bases and J by 7 bases, with 13 bases between them. DNA of the CDR3: TGTGCCTGGACCGAGCCACTAAGGACCCAGTACTTC. This codes for CAWTEPLRTQYF.

The chain couples TRBV2 to TRBJ2-4; D uncertain. The germline V and J ends were trimmed by 2 bases and 7 bases, with 6 bases remaining between them. There are 12 residues in the CDR3. Germline-derived CDR1 and CDR2 are SNHLY and FYNNEI. Written as DNA, the CDR3 is TGTGCCAGCAGTGAATCTTCTAACATTCAGTACTTC. Translated: CASSESSNIQYF.

This chain connects TRBV11-2 to TRBJ2-7; TRBD1 or TRBD2 may be the D gene (5 bases each). V was trimmed by 3 bases and J by 6 bases, leaving 12 bases between them. Germline V gene lookup returns CDR1 SGHAT and CDR2 FQNNGV. The CDR3 loop spans 13 amino acids. CDR3 DNA sequence: TGTGCCAGCAGCTTCCCCGGGACGATCGAGCAGTACTTC. Amino acid sequence: CASSFPGTIEQYF.

The chain has TRBV5-1 and TRBJ1-6, with D unresolved. The germline gives CDR1 SGHRS, CDR2 YFSETQ. The CDR3 runs 17 residues. Trimming removed 0 bases from V and 6 bases from J, with 16 bases in between. DNA of the CDR3: TGCGCCAGCAGCTTGGAACCCGGCCGAACGTCTAATTCACCCCTCCACTTT. Translated: CASSLEPGRTSNSPLHF. Drawing the rest from reference TRBV5-1 and TRBJ1-6, the complete variable domain is KAGVTQTPRYLIKTRGQQVTLSCSPISGHRSVSWYQQTPGQGLQFLFEYFSETQRNKGNFPGRFSGRQFSNSRSEMNVSTLELGDSALYLCASSLEPGRTSNSPLHFGNGTRLTVT.

The CDR3 nucleotides are TGTGCCAGCAGCTCAGGGGGGACAGGGGGCGGTGAGCAGTTCTTC. It codes for CASSSGGTGGGEQFF. This chain joins TRBV5-4 and TRBJ2-1; TRBD1 aligns across 12 bases. V shed 3 bases, J shed 9 bases, and the junction held 7 bases outside the gene matches. The CDR3 consists of 15 residues. From germline, CDR1 is SGHNT and CDR2 YYREEE (reference sequence).

The chain couples TRBV7-3 to TRBJ2-3; D might be TRBD1 (5 bases). With 5 bases removed from V and 1 base from J, the gap between germline ends came to 13 bases. The CDR3 sequence is 15 residues long. Germline values: CDR1 SGHTA, CDR2 FQGTGA. CDR3 coding DNA: TGTGCCAGCAGCCTCGGTACAGGCCGCACAGATACGCAGTATTTT. Protein: CASSLGTGRTDTQYF.

This chain connects TRBV19 to TRBJ2-3; tentative D call: TRBD1 (5 bases). Per germline, CDR1 LNHDA and CDR2 SQIVND (reference sequence). The V end was cut by 5 bases, the J end by 3 bases, with 9 bases between. The CDR3 is 13 amino acids. The CDR3 coding sequence is TGTGCCAGTAGTCAGGGCAGAACAGATACGCAGTATTTT. Translation: CASSQGRTDTQYF.

This rearrangement joins TRBV28 to TRBJ2-3; 10 bases agree with TRBD2. Germline trimming cut 6 bases from V and 5 bases from J; bases unmatched to any gene: 2. The germline CDR1 and CDR2 sequences are MDHEN and SYDVKM. The CDR3 covers 13 residues. The CDR3 protein is CASSRTSGDTQYF. The DNA of the CDR3 is TGTGCCAGCAGCAGGACTAGCGGAGATACGCAGTATTTT.

CDR3 protein: CASSRQGLAEAFF. The CDR3 bases are TGTGCCAGCTCACGACAGGGGTTGGCTGAAGCTTTCTTT. The chain has TRBV18 and TRBJ1-1; TRBD1 agrees at 8 bases. The V and J ends lost 4 bases and 6 bases, in that order; junction bases with no gene match: 4. Germline assignment: CDR1 KGHSH and CDR2 LQKENI. The CDR3 is made up of 13 amino acids.

The table lists this clone with a count of one. This chain uses TRBV7-9 with TRBJ2-5, with 7 nucleotides matching TRBD1. The V segment lost 5 bases and the J segment 1 base; nucleotides outside the gene matches: 4. Per germline, CDR1 SEHNR and CDR2 FQNEAQ (reference sequence). This CDR3 is 14 amino acids long. CDR3 DNA sequence: TGTGCCAGCAGCCGGGACAGTTCCCAAGAGACCCAGTACTTC. Its translation: CASSRDSSQETQYF.

The chain has TRBV4-1 and TRBJ2-7, with D unclear. V was pared by 4 bases and J by 6 bases, with 13 bases between. The CDR3 contains 13 residues. The V gene's germline CDR1 is MGHRA and CDR2 YSYEKL. For the CDR3, the DNA is TGCGCCAGCAGCCCGACCCTACAATCCGAGCAGTACTTC. Its protein product is CASSPTLQSEQYF.